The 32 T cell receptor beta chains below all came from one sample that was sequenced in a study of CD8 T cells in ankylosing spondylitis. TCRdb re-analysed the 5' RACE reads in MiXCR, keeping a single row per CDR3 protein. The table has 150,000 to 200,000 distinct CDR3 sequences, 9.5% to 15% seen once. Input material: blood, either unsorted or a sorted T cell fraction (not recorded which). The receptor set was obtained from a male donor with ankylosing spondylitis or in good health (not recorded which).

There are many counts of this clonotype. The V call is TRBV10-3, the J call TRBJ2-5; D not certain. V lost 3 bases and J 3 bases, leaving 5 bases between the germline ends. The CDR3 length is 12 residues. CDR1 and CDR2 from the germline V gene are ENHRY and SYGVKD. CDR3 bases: TGTGCCATCAGTGACCTGGAAGAGACCCAGTACTTC. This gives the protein CAISDLEETQYF.

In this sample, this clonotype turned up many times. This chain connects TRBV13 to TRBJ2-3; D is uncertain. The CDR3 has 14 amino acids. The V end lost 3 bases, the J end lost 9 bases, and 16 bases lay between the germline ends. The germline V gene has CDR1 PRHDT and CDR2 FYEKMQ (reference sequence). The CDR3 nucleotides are TGTGCCAGCAGCTTTGCCCGCGCCGACGAGACGCAGTATTTT. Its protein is CASSFARADETQYF.

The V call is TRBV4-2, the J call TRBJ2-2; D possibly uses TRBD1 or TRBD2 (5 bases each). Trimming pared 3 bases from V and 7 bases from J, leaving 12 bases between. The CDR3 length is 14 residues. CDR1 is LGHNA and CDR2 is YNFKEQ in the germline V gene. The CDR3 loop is CASSQRQRGGELFF. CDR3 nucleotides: TGTGCCAGCAGCCAGAGACAGAGGGGCGGGGAGCTGTTTTTT.

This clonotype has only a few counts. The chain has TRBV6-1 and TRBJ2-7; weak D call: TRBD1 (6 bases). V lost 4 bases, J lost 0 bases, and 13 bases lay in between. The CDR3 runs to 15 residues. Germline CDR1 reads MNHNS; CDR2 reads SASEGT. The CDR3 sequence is CASSAQGDNSYEQYF. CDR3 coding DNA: TGTGCCAGCAGTGCCCAAGGGGACAACTCCTACGAGCAGTACTTC.

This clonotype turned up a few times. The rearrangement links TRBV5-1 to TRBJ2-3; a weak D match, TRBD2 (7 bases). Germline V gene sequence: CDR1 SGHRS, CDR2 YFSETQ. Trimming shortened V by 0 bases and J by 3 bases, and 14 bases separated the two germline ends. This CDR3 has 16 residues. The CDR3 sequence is CASSLEGEAGTDTQYF. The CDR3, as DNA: TGCGCCAGCAGCTTGGAGGGGGAAGCGGGGACAGATACGCAGTATTTT.

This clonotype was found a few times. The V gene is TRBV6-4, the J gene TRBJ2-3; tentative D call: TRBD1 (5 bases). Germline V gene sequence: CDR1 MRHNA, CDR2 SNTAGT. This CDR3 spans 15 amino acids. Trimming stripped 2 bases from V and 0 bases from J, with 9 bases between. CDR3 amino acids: CASSDGWGSTDTQYF. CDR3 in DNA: TGTGCCAGCAGTGACGGGTGGGGCAGCACAGATACGCAGTATTTT.

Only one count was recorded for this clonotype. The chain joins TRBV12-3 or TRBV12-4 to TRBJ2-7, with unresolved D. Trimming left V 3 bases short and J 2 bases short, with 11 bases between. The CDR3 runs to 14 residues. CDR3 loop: CASSFGDVTYEQYF. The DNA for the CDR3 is TGTGCCAGCAGTTTCGGCGACGTAACCTACGAGCAGTACTTC.

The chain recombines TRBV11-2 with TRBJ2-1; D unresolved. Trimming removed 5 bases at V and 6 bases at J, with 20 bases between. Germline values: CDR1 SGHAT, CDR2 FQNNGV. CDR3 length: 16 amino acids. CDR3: CASSHGLGLRGNEQFF. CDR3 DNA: TGTGCCAGCAGCCACGGTTTAGGTCTACGTGGCAATGAGCAGTTCTTC.

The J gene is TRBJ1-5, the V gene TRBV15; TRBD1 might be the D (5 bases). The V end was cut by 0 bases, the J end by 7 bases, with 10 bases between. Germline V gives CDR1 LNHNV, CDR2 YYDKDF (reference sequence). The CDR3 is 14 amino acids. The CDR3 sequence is CATSRDRGLQPQHF. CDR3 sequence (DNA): TGTGCCACCAGCAGAGATAGGGGTTTGCAGCCCCAGCATTTT.

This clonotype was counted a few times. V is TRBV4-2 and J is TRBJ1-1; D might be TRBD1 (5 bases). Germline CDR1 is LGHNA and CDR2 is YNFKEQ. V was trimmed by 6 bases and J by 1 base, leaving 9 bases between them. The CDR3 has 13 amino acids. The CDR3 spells CASRADTNTEAFF. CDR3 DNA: TGTGCCAGCAGAGCGGACACGAACACTGAAGCTTTCTTT.

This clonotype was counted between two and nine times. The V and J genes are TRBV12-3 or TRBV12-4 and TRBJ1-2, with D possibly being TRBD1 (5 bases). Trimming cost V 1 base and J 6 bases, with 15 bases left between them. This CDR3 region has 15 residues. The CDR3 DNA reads TGTGCCAGCAGTTTAGTGACCAGGGTCTTAGATGGCTACACCTTC. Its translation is CASSLVTRVLDGYTF.

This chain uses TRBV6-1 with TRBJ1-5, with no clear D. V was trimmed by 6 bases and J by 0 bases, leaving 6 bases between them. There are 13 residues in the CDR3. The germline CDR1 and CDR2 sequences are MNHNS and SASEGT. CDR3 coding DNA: TGTGCCAGCAGCATAGATAGCAATCAGCCCCAGCATTTT. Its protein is CASSIDSNQPQHF.

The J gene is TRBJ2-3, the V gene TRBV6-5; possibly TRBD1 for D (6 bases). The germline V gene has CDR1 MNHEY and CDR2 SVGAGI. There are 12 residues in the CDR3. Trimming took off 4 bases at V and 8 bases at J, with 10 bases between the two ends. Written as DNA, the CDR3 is TGTGCCAGCAGTTCCCCAGGGGCTACGCAGTATTTT. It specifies CASSSPGATQYF.

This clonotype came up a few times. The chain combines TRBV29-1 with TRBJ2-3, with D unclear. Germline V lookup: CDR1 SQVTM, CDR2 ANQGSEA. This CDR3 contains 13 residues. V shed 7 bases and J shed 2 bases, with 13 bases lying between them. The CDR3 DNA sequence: TGCAGCGGTGAGGTTACGTACACAGATACGCAGTATTTT. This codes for CSGEVTYTDTQYF.

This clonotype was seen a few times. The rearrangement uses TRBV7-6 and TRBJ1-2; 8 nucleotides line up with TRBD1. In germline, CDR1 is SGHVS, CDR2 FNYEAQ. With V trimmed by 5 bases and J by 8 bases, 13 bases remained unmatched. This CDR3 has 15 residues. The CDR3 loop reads CASSLGPGQGRGYTF. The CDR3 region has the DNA TGTGCCAGCAGCCTAGGGCCCGGACAGGGCCGCGGCTACACCTTC.

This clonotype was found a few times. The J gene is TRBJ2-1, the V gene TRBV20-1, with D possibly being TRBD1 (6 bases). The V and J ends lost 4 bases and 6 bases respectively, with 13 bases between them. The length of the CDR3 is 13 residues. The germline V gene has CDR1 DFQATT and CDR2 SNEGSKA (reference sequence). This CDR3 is CSATTGTPNEQFF. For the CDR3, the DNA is TGCAGTGCTACGACCGGGACACCCAATGAGCAGTTCTTC.

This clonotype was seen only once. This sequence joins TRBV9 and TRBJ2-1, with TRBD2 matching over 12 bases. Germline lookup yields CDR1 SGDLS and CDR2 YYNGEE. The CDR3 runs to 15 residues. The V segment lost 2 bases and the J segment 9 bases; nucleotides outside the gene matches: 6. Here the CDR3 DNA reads TGTGCCAGCAGCGTTTCTAGCGGGGGGGCGGGTGAGCAGTTCTTC. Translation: CASSVSSGGAGEQFF.

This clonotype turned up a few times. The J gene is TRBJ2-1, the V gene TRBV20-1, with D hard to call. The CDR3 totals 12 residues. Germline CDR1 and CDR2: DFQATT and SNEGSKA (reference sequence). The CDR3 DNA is TGCAGCACGCGGCCCTGGACCAATGAGCAGTTCTTC. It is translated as CSTRPWTNEQFF.

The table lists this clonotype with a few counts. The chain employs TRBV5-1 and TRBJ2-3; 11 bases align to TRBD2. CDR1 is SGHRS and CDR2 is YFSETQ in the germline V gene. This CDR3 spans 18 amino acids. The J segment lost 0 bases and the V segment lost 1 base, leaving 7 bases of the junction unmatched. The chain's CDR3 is CASSLWLAGGPSTDTQYF. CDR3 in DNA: TGCGCCAGCAGCTTGTGGCTAGCGGGGGGTCCTAGCACAGATACGCAGTATTTT.

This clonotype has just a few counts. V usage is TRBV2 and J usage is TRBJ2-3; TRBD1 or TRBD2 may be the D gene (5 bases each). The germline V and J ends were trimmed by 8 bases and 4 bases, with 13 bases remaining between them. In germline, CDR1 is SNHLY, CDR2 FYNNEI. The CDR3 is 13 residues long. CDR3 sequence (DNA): TGTGCCAGCGGGGCTAGCTGGGCAGATACGCAGTATTTT. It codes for CASGASWADTQYF.

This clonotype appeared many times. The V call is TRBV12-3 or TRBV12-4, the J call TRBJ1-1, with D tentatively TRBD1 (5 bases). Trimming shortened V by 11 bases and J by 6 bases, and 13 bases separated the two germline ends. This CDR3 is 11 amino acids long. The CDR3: CAQRGSAEAFF. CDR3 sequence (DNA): TGTGCCCAGCGGGGGTCGGCTGAAGCTTTCTTT.

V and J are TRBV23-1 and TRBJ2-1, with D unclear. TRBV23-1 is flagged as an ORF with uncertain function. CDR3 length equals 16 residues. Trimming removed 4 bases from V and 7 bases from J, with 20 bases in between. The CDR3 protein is CASSPPRTKMENEQFF. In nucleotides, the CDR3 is TGCGCCAGCAGTCCCCCCCGGACCAAGATGGAAAATGAGCAGTTCTTC.

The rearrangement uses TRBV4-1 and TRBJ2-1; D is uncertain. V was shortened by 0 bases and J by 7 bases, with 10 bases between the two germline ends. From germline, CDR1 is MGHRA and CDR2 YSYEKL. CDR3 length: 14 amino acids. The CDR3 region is CASSQDPGPNEQFF. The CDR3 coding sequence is TGCGCCAGCAGCCAAGATCCAGGCCCTAATGAGCAGTTCTTC.

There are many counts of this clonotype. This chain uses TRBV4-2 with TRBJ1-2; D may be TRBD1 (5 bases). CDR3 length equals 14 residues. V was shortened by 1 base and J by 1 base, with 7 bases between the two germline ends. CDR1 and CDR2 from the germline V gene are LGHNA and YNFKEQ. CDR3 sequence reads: CASSQGGGNYGYTF. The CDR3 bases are TGTGCCAGCAGCCAAGGGGGCGGTAACTATGGCTACACCTTC.

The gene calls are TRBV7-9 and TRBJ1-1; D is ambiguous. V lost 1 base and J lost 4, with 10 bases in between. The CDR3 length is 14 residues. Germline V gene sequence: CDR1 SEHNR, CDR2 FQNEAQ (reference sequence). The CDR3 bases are TGTGCCAGCAGCTTAGGAGGTCTTGGCACTGAAGCTTTCTTT. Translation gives CASSLGGLGTEAFF.

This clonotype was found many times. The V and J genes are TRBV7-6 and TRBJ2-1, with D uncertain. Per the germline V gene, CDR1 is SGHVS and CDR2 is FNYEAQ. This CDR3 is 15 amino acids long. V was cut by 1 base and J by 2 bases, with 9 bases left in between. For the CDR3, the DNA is TGTGCCAGCAGCTTAGGGGATGGTCCCTACAATGAGCAGTTCTTC. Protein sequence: CASSLGDGPYNEQFF.

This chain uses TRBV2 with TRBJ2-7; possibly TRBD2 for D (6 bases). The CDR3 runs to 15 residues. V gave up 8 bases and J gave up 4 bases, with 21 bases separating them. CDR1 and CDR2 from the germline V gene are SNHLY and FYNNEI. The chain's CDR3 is CASGQGGQELYEQYF. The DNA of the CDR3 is TGTGCCAGCGGCCAGGGAGGCCAGGAGCTGTACGAGCAGTACTTC.

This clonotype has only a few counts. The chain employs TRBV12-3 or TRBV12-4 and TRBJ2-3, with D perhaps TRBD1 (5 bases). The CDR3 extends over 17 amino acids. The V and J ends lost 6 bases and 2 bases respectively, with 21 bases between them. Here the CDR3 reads CASRHDRSGLITDTQYF. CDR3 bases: TGTGCCAGCAGACATGACCGATCAGGGTTAATCACAGATACGCAGTATTTT.

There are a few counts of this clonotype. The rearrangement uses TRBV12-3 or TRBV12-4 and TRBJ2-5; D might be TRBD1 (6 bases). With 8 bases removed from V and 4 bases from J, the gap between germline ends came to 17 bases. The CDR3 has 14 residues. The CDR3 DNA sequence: TGTGCCAGCGCTCCTACAGGGACATTAGAGACCCAGTACTTC. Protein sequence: CASAPTGTLETQYF.

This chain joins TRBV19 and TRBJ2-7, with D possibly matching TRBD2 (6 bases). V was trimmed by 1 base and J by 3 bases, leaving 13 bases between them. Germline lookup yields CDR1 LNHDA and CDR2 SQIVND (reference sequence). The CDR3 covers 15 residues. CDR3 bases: TGTGCCAGTAGTATAGTCGGCGGGGCTTACTACGAGCAGTACTTC. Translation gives CASSIVGGAYYEQYF.

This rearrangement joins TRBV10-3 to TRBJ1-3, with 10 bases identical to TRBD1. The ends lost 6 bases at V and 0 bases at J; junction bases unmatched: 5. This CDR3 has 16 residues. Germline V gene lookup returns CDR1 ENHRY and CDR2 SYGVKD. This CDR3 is CAISGTGALSGNTIYF. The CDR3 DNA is TGTGCCATCAGCGGGACAGGGGCCCTCTCTGGAAACACCATATATTTT.

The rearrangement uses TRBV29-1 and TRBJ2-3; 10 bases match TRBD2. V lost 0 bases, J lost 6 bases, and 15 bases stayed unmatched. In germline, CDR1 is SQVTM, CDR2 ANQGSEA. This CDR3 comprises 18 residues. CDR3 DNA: TGCAGCGTTGAAGATGGACGAGGGGAGCTAGCGGGAGAGGATACGCAGTATTTT. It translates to CSVEDGRGELAGEDTQYF.